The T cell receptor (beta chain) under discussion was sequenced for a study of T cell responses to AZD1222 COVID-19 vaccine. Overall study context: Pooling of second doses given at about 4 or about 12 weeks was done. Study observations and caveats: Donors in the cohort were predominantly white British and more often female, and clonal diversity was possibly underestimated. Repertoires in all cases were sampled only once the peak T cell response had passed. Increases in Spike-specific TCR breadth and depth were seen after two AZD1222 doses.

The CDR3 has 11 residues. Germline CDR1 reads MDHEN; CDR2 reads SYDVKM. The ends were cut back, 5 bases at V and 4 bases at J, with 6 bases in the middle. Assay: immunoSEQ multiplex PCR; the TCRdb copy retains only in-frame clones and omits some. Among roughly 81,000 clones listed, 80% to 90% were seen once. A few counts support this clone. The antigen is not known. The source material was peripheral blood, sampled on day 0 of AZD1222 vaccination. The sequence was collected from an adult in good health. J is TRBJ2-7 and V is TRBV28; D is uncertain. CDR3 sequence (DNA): TGTGCCAGCAGTAACTTTTACGAGCAGTACTTC. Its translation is CASSNFYEQYF.